This passage covers 12 T cell receptor beta chains from one sample sequenced in a study of T cell changes during pregnancy in multiple sclerosis. Generated by immunoSEQ multiplex PCR, the TCRdb table keeps only in-frame clones and is missing some. The sample has under 110,000 clones; under 95% are singletons. Sequences were derived from peripheral blood, sampled before pregnancy. The receptors stem from a female donor with multiple sclerosis, enrolled in a pregnancy study.

V usage is TRBV7-9 and J usage is TRBJ2-7; D possibly corresponds to TRBD2 (7 bases). The CDR3 is 16 amino acids. V was trimmed by 0 bases and J by 3 bases, leaving 15 bases between them. CDR1 is SEHNR, CDR2 FQNEAQ, per germline (reference sequence). The CDR3 DNA reads as TGTGCCAGCAGCTTAGCGGTGGGGGGGGGCCTCTACGAGCAGTACTTC. The encoded protein is CASSLAVGGGLYEQYF.

The chain joins TRBV28 to TRBJ2-7, with 7 bases that match TRBD1. The J segment lost 8 bases and the V segment lost 8 bases, leaving 12 bases of the junction unmatched. This CDR3 is built from 13 residues. Looked up from germline, CDR1 is MDHEN and CDR2 is SYDVKM. CDR3 nucleotides: TGTGCCAGCCAGCCCCCCGACAGGGTTCAGCAGTACTTC. This codes for CASQPPDRVQQYF.

The J gene is TRBJ1-2, the V gene TRBV6-6; D uncertain. CDR3 size: 15 residues. The germline gives CDR1 MNHNY, CDR2 SVGAGI (reference sequence). V shed 6 bases and J shed 3 bases, with 17 bases lying between them. CDR3 residues: CASSPSASRDYGYTF. CDR3 DNA: TGTGCCAGCAGCCCATCAGCGTCGAGGGACTATGGCTACACCTTC.

A single count supports this clone. The V and J genes are TRBV28 and TRBJ1-2, with 9 bases lining up with TRBD1. Germline V gives CDR1 MDHEN, CDR2 SYDVKM. With 8 bases clipped from V and 7 bases from J, the junction kept 14 bases outside the gene matches. The length of the CDR3 is 15 residues. Written as DNA, the CDR3 is TGTGCCAGCCTAAACGGTGGACAGGGGATTCGTGGCTACACCTTC. Its protein is CASLNGGQGIRGYTF.

As for this clone: One end of the junction is discordant with germline, which a read error may explain. The chain uses TRBV4-1 and TRBJ1-4, with TRBD1 as a possible D gene (5 bases). Germline lookup yields CDR1 MGHRA and CDR2 YSYEKL. The CDR3 runs 15 residues. DNA of the CDR3: TGCGCCAGCAGCATCTATATCGGGGGGAATGTAAAACTGTTTTTT. Its translation: CASSIYIGGNVKLFF.

The chain joins TRBV5-1 to TRBJ2-1, with 9 bases matching TRBD2. V trimming: 0 bases; J trimming: 4 bases; junction bases outside the gene matches: 2. Germline V CDR1 and CDR2: SGHRS, YFSETQ. This CDR3 has 15 amino acids. This CDR3 is CASSLGLAVYNEQFF. The DNA of the CDR3 is TGCGCCAGCAGCTTGGGACTAGCGGTATACAATGAGCAGTTCTTC.

This clone was observed once. The chain links TRBV7-8 to TRBJ2-7, with a possible D match to TRBD2 (6 bases). Germline CDR1 and CDR2: SGHVS and FQNEAQ. V was trimmed by 2 bases and J by 4 bases, leaving 21 bases between them. This CDR3 has 17 residues. For the CDR3, the DNA is TGTGCCAGCAGCTTAAGCCCCATCAGGACTGGGGGGTACGAGCAGTACTTC. This encodes CASSLSPIRTGGYEQYF.

V usage is TRBV18 and J usage is TRBJ2-2; 7 bases line up with TRBD1. With V trimmed by 6 bases and J by 1 base, 8 bases remained unmatched. Germline V gene lookup returns CDR1 KGHSH and CDR2 LQKENI. The CDR3 runs to 16 residues. CDR3 in amino acids: CASSPRGQKNTGELFF. CDR3 DNA: TGTGCCAGCTCGCCGAGGGGACAGAAGAACACCGGGGAGCTGTTTTTT.

The chain joins TRBV19 to TRBJ1-1, with TRBD1 as a possible D gene (6 bases). CDR3 length: 14 amino acids. Germline V gene lookup returns CDR1 LNHDA and CDR2 SQIVND (reference sequence). Trimming removed 3 bases at V and 1 base at J, with 9 bases between. CDR3 protein: CASSIRGANTEAFF. CDR3 sequence (DNA): TGTGCCAGTAGTATCAGGGGTGCGAACACTGAAGCTTTCTTT.

As for this clone: Because the CDR3's place on the DNA is in doubt, the DNA is left out and the CDR3 is given as listed by TCRdb. V and J are TRBV12-1 and TRBJ1-2; the table's D call, TRBD1, has no DNA check behind it. TRBV12-1 is an annotated pseudogene. Ends included, the CDR3 has 14 residues. CDR3 in amino acids: CASSFGTGNYGYTF.

This clone showed up just a few times. The CDR3 DNA is TGTGCCAGCAGGGCCGACAGGGGGCGGGGAAACACCATATATTTT. This encodes CASRADRGRGNTIYF. The gene calls are TRBV6-1 and TRBJ1-3; TRBD1 matches 10 bases. The CDR3 has 15 residues. Germline lookup yields CDR1 MNHNS and CDR2 SASEGT. The junction had 6 bases not matched to a gene; V was cut back by 6 bases and J by 4 bases.

The chain recombines TRBV18 with TRBJ2-7, with D tentatively TRBD2 (5 bases). Germline CDR1 KGHSH, CDR2 LQKENI. The germline V and J ends were trimmed by 3 bases and 5 bases, with 23 bases remaining between them. This CDR3 contains 17 residues. CDR3 nucleotides: TGTGCCAGCTCACCCCGAACTTCGGGGAGTCTCGGGAACGAGCAGTACTTC. Its translation: CASSPRTSGSLGNEQYF.